This TCR beta chain was recorded in a study of blood T cell repertoires in COVID-19. Study-wide context: Sample material is recorded as cDNA or gDNA derived from T cells, B-cell-depleted T cells, or PBMCs.

The ends lost 5 bases at V and 4 bases at J; junction bases unmatched: 6. This CDR3 region has 14 residues. CDR1 and CDR2 (germline): SGHAT, FQNNGV. The method was immunoSEQ multiplex PCR; TCRdb's version includes in-frame clones alone and lacks a portion of them. Of over 25,000 clones listed, about 88% are singletons. This clonotype originated in a human donor with active COVID-19. The donor label of this sample is uncertain. Sequenced material: peripheral blood. The rearrangement joins TRBV11-2 to TRBJ2-5; 8 bases are shared with TRBD1. CDR3 coding DNA: TGTGCCAGCAGCCAGGACAGGGTGGGAGAGACCCAGTACTTC. Translated: CASSQDRVGETQYF.